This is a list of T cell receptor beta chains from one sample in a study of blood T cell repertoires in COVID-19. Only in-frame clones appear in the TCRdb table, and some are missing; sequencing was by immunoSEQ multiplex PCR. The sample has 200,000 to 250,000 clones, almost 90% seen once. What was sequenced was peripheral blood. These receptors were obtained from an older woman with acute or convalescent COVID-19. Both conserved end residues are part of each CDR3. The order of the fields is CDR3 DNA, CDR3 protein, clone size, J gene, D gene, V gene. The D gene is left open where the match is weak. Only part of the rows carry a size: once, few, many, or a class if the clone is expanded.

TGTGCCAGCAGTGGACAGGCGAACACTGAAGCTTTCTTT,CASSGQANTEAFF,.,TRBJ1-1,.,TRBV2
TGTGCCAGTAGTATAAGACTAGCGGGGACACATTCCTACAATGAGCAGTTCTTC,CASSIRLAGTHSYNEQFF,once,TRBJ2-1,TRBD2,TRBV19
TGTGCCAGTAGTATAGCAGGCACTGAAGCTTTCTTT,CASSIAGTEAFF,.,TRBJ1-1,.,TRBV19
TGTGCCAGCAGTTACTCGGGAGACAATCAGCCCCAGCATTTT,CASSYSGDNQPQHF,.,TRBJ1-5,.,TRBV6-5
TGTGCCAGCAGCTTAGAGGTTGGCCTCGGGTACTACGAGCAGTACTTC,CASSLEVGLGYYEQYF,.,TRBJ2-7,.,TRBV7-2
TGTGCCAGCAGCTCCCGGGACAGGGGCAATCAGCCCCAGCATTTT,CASSSRDRGNQPQHF,.,TRBJ1-5,TRBD1,TRBV5-6
TGCGCCAGCAGCTTGGGTCCGGGGACTAACACTGAAGCTTTCTTT,CASSLGPGTNTEAFF,.,TRBJ1-1,.,TRBV5-1
TGTGCCAGCAGTTTACCAACAGGGGGCTCTGGAAACACCATATATTTT,CASSLPTGGSGNTIYF,.,TRBJ1-3,TRBD1,TRBV28
TGCGCCAGCAGCTTGGGACAGGGGGCTCGGGAGCAGTACTTC,CASSLGQGAREQYF,.,TRBJ2-7,TRBD1,TRBV5-1
TGTGCCAGCAGTTTAGGACAGGGAGGCGAGCAGTACTTC,CASSLGQGGEQYF,.,TRBJ2-7,.,TRBV12-3/TRBV12-4
TGCGCCAGCAGCCAAGGTCAGGGGGTCGCTGGAAACACCATATATTTT,CASSQGQGVAGNTIYF,.,TRBJ1-3,TRBD1,TRBV4-3
TGTGCCAGCAGCGCCTCCGGGACTAGCGGGTTATACGGGGAGCTGTTTTTT,CASSASGTSGLYGELFF,few,TRBJ2-2,TRBD2,TRBV9
TGCGCCAGCAGCTTCGGACAGGCTAACTATGGCTACACCTTC,CASSFGQANYGYTF,.,TRBJ1-2,TRBD1,TRBV5-1
TGTGCCAGCCGAACGGACTCTATTAACCGAGGGGCTTTCTTT,CASRTDSINRGAFF,once,TRBJ1-1,.,TRBV6-5
TGTGCCAGCAGTGAACAGTCGTATTCACCCCTCCACTTT,CASSEQSYSPLHF,once,TRBJ1-6,.,TRBV6-1